The T cell receptor beta chain described here comes from a study of shared T cell receptors in the human thymus. This clone was seen just once. The CDR3 consists of 12 residues. V lost 4 bases, J lost 7 bases, and 8 bases lay in between. The germline V gene has CDR1 SNHLY and CDR2 FYNNEI. Assay: immunoSEQ multiplex PCR; the TCRdb copy retains only in-frame clones and omits some. The sample holds 700,000 or so clones, 70% to 90% seen once. The sample was also reused in another study, on human thymus T cells. That study adds: Donor material was obtained from healthy Finnish infants undergoing corrective surgery for congenital heart defects. Corrective heart surgery yielded the resections from which the thymus tissue came. Thymic and blood repertoires appeared to display a bias in their usage of V and J genes. A high degree of thymic repertoire overlap among unrelated individuals was reported in related research.

The genes are TRBV2 and TRBJ2-1; D unresolved. The sequencing sample was made of thymocytes. The TCR comes from a girl in the first two years of life with a congenital heart defect. The DNA of the CDR3 is TGTGCCAGCAGTGTTGGGCAGAATGAGCAGTTCTTC. Translating gives CASSVGQNEQFF.